Listed here are 19 T cell receptor beta chains from one sample, sequenced in a study of T cells after posttransplantation cyclophosphamide. This table comes from immunoSEQ multiplex PCR, and its TCRdb copy is limited to in-frame clones, with some not included. Of tens of thousands of clones listed, 86% are singletons. The specimen sequenced was PBMCs. All receptors come from a man aged 25 to 40 with a blood cancer, CMV-positive, and with a related stem cell donor.

This chain uses TRBV7-2 with TRBJ1-1; the match to TRBD1 covers 7 bases. CDR3 size: 14 residues. Losses at the gene ends were 6 bases for V and 4 bases for J; bases not matched to a gene: 8. Germline lookup yields CDR1 SGHTA and CDR2 FQGNSA. The CDR3 nucleotides are TGTGCCAGCAGGATCAGGGGGGTCGGCACTGAAGCTTTCTTT. The encoded protein is CASRIRGVGTEAFF.

This clone showed up just a few times. CDR3 in amino acids: CAWSVLSRVAEAFF. CDR3 nucleotides: TGTGCCTGGAGTGTACTTTCGAGGGTGGCTGAAGCTTTCTTT. This chain joins TRBV30 and TRBJ1-1, with D uncertain. The CDR3 is 14 residues long. Deletions cut 0 bases from V and 6 bases from J, with 14 bases between. Germline CDR1 and CDR2: GTSNPN and SVGIG (reference sequence). Full variable domain (remainder filled in from reference TRBV30 and TRBJ1-1): SQTIHQWPATLVQPVGSPLSLECTVEGTSNPNLYWYRQAAGRGLQLLFYSVGIGQISSEVPQNLSASRPQDRQFILSSKKLLLSDSGFYLCAWSVLSRVAEAFFGQGTRLTVV.

V and J are TRBV18 and TRBJ2-5; TRBD1 matches 8 bases. The germline CDR1 and CDR2 sequences are KGHSH and LQKENI. This CDR3 contains 19 residues. V shed 4 bases and J 2 bases; nucleotides not matched to a gene: 18. CDR3 sequence (DNA): TGTGCCAGCTCACGCACCAATCCACCGACAGGGGCTGGGCAAGAGACCCAGTACTTC. It encodes CASSRTNPPTGAGQETQYF.

J is TRBJ2-1 and V is TRBV9, with TRBD2 as a possible D gene (7 bases). The CDR3 is 18 residues long. Germline values: CDR1 SGDLS, CDR2 YYNGEE. V was pared by 0 bases and J by 1 base, with 17 bases between. The CDR3 loop reads CASSVGFTSDRSYNEQFF. The CDR3 DNA reads TGTGCCAGCAGCGTAGGCTTTACTAGCGACAGGTCCTACAATGAGCAGTTCTTC.

The CDR3 spells CASSQDLGQGWYGYTF. DNA of the CDR3: TGTGCCAGCAGCCAAGATCTGGGTCAGGGATGGTATGGCTACACCTTC. The chain carries TRBV4-2 and TRBJ1-2; tentatively, D is TRBD1 (5 bases). The V gene lost 0 bases and the J gene lost 5 bases, with 16 bases spanning the gap. The CDR3 runs to 16 residues. From germline, CDR1 is LGHNA and CDR2 YNFKEQ.

V gene TRBV6-1 combines with J gene TRBJ2-2; TRBD1 aligns across 9 bases. Germline V lookup: CDR1 MNHNS, CDR2 SASEGT. Trimming at V came to 6 bases and at J to 4 bases, leaving 6 bases not matched to a gene. This CDR3 comprises 15 residues. For the CDR3, the DNA is TGTGCCAGCAGAGGACAGGGGATAGGCACCGGGGAGCTGTTTTTT. The encoded protein is CASRGQGIGTGELFF.

This clone showed up just once. This chain's CDR3 is CASSLNSGASTDTQYF. CDR3 coding DNA: TGTGCCAGCTCACTAAATAGCGGGGCGTCCACAGATACGCAGTATTTT. The V and J genes are TRBV18 and TRBJ2-3; 8 nucleotides match TRBD2. Losses at the gene ends were 4 bases for V and 2 bases for J; bases not matched to a gene: 8. Per the germline V gene, CDR1 is KGHSH and CDR2 is LQKENI. The CDR3 contains 16 residues.

The chain links TRBV10-3 to TRBJ2-7; D perhaps matches TRBD1 (5 bases). Between the trimmed V and J ends, which lost 10 bases and 6 bases, there was a span of 16 bases. The CDR3 runs 12 residues. Germline-derived CDR1 and CDR2 are ENHRY and SYGVKD. In DNA, the CDR3 is TGTGCCACCGGTCGGGCTAGGGGCGAGCAGTACTTC. It codes for CATGRARGEQYF.

The V and J genes are TRBV6-6 and TRBJ2-1; 9 bases line up with TRBD1. V dropped 7 bases and J dropped 7; count of bases not matched to a gene: 11. The CDR3 runs 15 residues. Germline V lookup: CDR1 MNHNY, CDR2 SVGAGI (reference sequence). The CDR3 reads CASKYSGQGTNEQFF. CDR3 nucleotide sequence: TGTGCCAGCAAATATTCCGGACAGGGGACTAATGAGCAGTTCTTC.

This chain connects TRBV5-6 to TRBJ2-5; the D gene is possibly TRBD1 (6 bases). The length of the CDR3 is 14 residues. CDR1 and CDR2 (germline): SGHDT, YYEEEE. V lost 0 bases to trimming and J lost 4 bases, with 10 bases between them. CDR3 in amino acids: CASSLEQGLETQYF. CDR3 nucleotide sequence: TGTGCCAGCAGCTTGGAGCAGGGGCTAGAGACCCAGTACTTC.

This clone was detected a few times. This chain connects TRBV30 to TRBJ2-1; 7 positions agree with TRBD2. CDR1 is GTSNPN and CDR2 is SVGIG in the germline V gene (reference sequence). The ends lost 2 bases at V and 10 bases at J; junction bases unmatched: 11. The CDR3 runs 14 residues. Written as DNA, the CDR3 is TGTGCCTGGAGTCGCCAGCGGGGCCCCACCGAGCAGTTCTTC. This codes for CAWSRQRGPTEQFF.

The chain joins TRBV7-3 to TRBJ2-2; weak D call: TRBD1 (6 bases). From germline, CDR1 is SGHTA and CDR2 FQGTGA. The length of the CDR3 is 13 residues. The V end lost 3 bases, the J end lost 5 bases, and 7 bases lay between the germline ends. The chain's CDR3 is CASSLTGTGELFF. The CDR3 DNA follows: TGTGCCAGCAGCTTGACAGGAACCGGGGAGCTGTTTTTT.

This clone was detected only a few times. The chain carries TRBV7-9 and TRBJ1-1; D remains ambiguous. V gave up 4 bases and J gave up 2 bases, with 8 bases separating them. Germline CDR1 and CDR2: SEHNR and FQNEAQ (reference sequence). The CDR3 is 13 residues long. CDR3 nucleotides: TGTGCCAGCAGCTACAGCCAAAACACTGAAGCTTTCTTT. It specifies CASSYSQNTEAFF.

The chain uses TRBV19 and TRBJ2-7, with 7 bases that match TRBD1. Germline lookup yields CDR1 LNHDA and CDR2 SQIVND (reference sequence). The ends lost 10 bases at V and 3 bases at J; junction bases unmatched: 9. This CDR3 has 13 amino acids. CDR3 sequence reads: CATKDRDRYEQYF. DNA for the CDR3: TGTGCCACAAAAGACAGGGACCGCTACGAGCAGTACTTC. Full variable domain (remainder filled in from reference TRBV19 and TRBJ2-7): DGGITQSPKYLFRKEGQNVTLSCEQNLNHDAMYWYRQDPGQGLRLIYYSQIVNDFQKGDIAEGYSVSREKKESFPLTVTSAQKNPTAFYLCATKDRDRYEQYFGPGTRLTVT.

The chain recombines TRBV5-4 with TRBJ2-7; 7 bases agree with TRBD2. Germline-derived CDR1 and CDR2 are SGHNT and YYREEE (reference sequence). V shed 2 bases, J shed 0 bases, and the junction held 8 bases outside the gene matches. The CDR3 has 16 amino acids. CDR3 coding DNA: TGTGCCAGCAGCTTCCTCAGCGGGGCTAGCTCCTACGAGCAGTACTTC. Its protein product is CASSFLSGASSYEQYF.

This chain uses TRBV23-1 with TRBJ2-1; TRBD2 agrees at 14 bases. TRBV23-1 is noted as an ORF with a role that remains uncertain. The CDR3 is 18 amino acids. J lost 5 bases, V lost 4 bases, and 10 bases had no gene match. DNA of the CDR3: TGCGCCAGCAGTCTTAAGACTAGCGGGGGGGTCCTTGACAATGAGCAGTTCTTC. Protein sequence: CASSLKTSGGVLDNEQFF.

The rearrangement links TRBV18 to TRBJ2-7; D gene uncertain. Trimming took 3 bases from V and 1 from J, leaving 7 bases between them. This CDR3 has 13 amino acids. Germline CDR1 is KGHSH and CDR2 is LQKENI. CDR3 nucleotides: TGTGCCAGCTCACCCGAGTGGTCCTACGAGCAGTACTTC. This gives the protein CASSPEWSYEQYF. The full variable domain, completed using reference TRBV18 and TRBJ2-7, is NAGVMQNPRHLVRRRGQEARLRCSPMKGHSHVYWYRQLPEEGLKFMVYLQKENIIDESGMPKERFSAEFPKEGPSILRIQQVVRGDSAAYFCASSPEWSYEQYFGPGTRLTVT.

CDR3 residues: CASSLVGVSHSGNTIYF. CDR3 in DNA: TGTGCCAGCAGCTTAGTAGGGGTCTCTCACTCTGGAAACACCATATATTTT. The J gene is TRBJ1-3, the V gene TRBV7-8; possibly TRBD1 for D (5 bases). The CDR3 sequence is 17 residues long. Germline V gene lookup returns CDR1 SGHVS and CDR2 FQNEAQ. V lost 1 base to trimming and J lost 0 bases, with 13 bases between them.

This chain uses TRBV30 with TRBJ1-1, with 7 positions matching TRBD1. Losses at the gene ends were 4 bases for V and 7 bases for J; bases not matched to a gene: 9. Per the germline V gene, CDR1 is GTSNPN and CDR2 is SVGIG (reference sequence). The CDR3 extends over 13 amino acids. Written as DNA, the CDR3 is TGTGCCTGGAACCGACAGGGTGGGTATGAAGCTTTCTTT. Protein product: CAWNRQGGYEAFF.